This TCR beta chain was sequenced for a study of T cells in Graves' hyperthyroidism and ophthalmopathy. This clonotype was counted many times. RNA transcripts provided the source from which TCR beta CDR3 regions were amplified. Researchers ran a first-round RT-PCR on the TCR CDR3 using the HTBI primer set. TCRdb reprocessed the multiplex PCR reads with MiXCR, giving one entry per CDR3 protein. The sample carries around 600,000 distinct CDR3 sequences, 16% recorded once. J gave up 1 base and V 0 bases, and 6 bases lay outside the gene matches. Germline loops: CDR1 DFQATT, CDR2 SNEGSKA (reference sequence). CDR3 length: 16 residues.

The source is a woman aged 40-49 years with Graves' ophthalmopathy. V and J are TRBV20-1 and TRBJ2-5, with TRBD2 identical over 9 bases. What was sequenced was blood. CDR3 coding DNA: TGCAGTGCTAGAGATCCGCTAGCGGGGTCCCAAGAGACCCAGTACTTC. It yields the protein CSARDPLAGSQETQYF.